This T cell receptor (beta chain) is drawn from a study of CD8 T cells in Susac syndrome. RNA amounts of 0.5 to 1 ug underwent reverse transcription with random hexamers. TCRdb passed the immunoSEQ multiplex PCR reads through MiXCR, listing each CDR3 protein once. The table records roughly 200,000 distinct CDR3 sequences, 85% to 95% of them present only once. CDR1 SQVTM and CDR2 ANQGSEA come from the germline V gene. The CDR3 has 11 amino acids. The V end lost 4 bases, the J end lost 7 bases, and 11 bases lay between the germline ends. The clonotype comes from a human donor with multiple sclerosis. Sequencing used CD8+ T cells from PBMCs. The chain recombines TRBV29-1 with TRBJ2-7; D gene ambiguous. The CDR3 here is CSVGSAREQYF. The DNA for the CDR3 is TGCAGCGTTGGGTCAGCTCGGGAGCAGTACTTC.